The 5 T cell receptor beta chains given below trace back to one sample, sequenced in a study of T-cell memory formation after mild COVID-19. TCRdb redid the calling of the 5' RACE reads with MiXCR, one entry per CDR3 protein. Seen here are some 340,000 distinct CDR3 sequences, 13% observed once, and the top ten hold around a fifth. Sequencing input: PBMCs or a T cell subset sorted from them (not recorded which). These receptor sequences come from a man aged 18 to 29 who had mild COVID-19 (a few samples of this study predate the infection). Cell type and time point are not known.

There are a few counts of this clonotype. The rearrangement uses TRBV11-2 and TRBJ2-5; D perhaps matches TRBD2 (7 bases). Germline values: CDR1 SGHAT, CDR2 FQNNGV. The V gene lost 5 bases and the J gene lost 4 bases, with 17 bases spanning the gap. CDR3 length equals 15 residues. The CDR3 DNA is TGTGCCAGCAGCCAGTGGGGGGGGGCAGGAGAGACCCAGTACTTC. This encodes CASSQWGGAGETQYF.

This clonotype was detected a few times. This chain joins TRBV10-3 and TRBJ2-1; 12 bases are shared with TRBD2. CDR1 and CDR2 from the germline V gene are ENHRY and SYGVKD. The CDR3 runs to 17 residues. V was clipped by 6 bases and J by 0 bases; unmatched bases: 6. CDR3 residues: CAIRRTSGESSYNEQFF. The CDR3 DNA follows: TGTGCCATCAGACGGACTAGCGGGGAAAGCTCCTACAATGAGCAGTTCTTC.

This clonotype was recorded a few times. V gene TRBV24-1 combines with J gene TRBJ2-1; TRBD2 matches 10 bases. The length of the CDR3 is 16 residues. Germline-derived CDR1 and CDR2 are KGHDR and SFDVKD. V lost 5 bases to trimming and J lost 6 bases; unmatched junction nucleotides: 9. The CDR3: CATSASSGGPTNEQFF. CDR3 coding DNA: TGTGCCACCAGTGCCTCTAGCGGGGGCCCGACCAATGAGCAGTTCTTC.

This clonotype was counted only a few times. The chain carries TRBV7-8 and TRBJ2-1; 7 nucleotides match TRBD1. The CDR3 contains 16 residues. J lost 4 bases, V lost 6 bases, and 12 bases had no gene match. Germline lookup yields CDR1 SGHVS and CDR2 FQNEAQ. In nucleotides, the CDR3 is TGTGCCAGCAGTTTACAGACCGGGACAGATTACAATGAGCAGTTCTTC. It is translated as CASSLQTGTDYNEQFF.

The J gene is TRBJ2-5, the V gene TRBV18, with D maybe TRBD2 (5 bases). V lost 2 bases, J lost 5 bases, and 15 bases lay in between. Germline V gene sequence: CDR1 KGHSH, CDR2 LQKENI. The CDR3 totals 15 residues. The CDR3 sequence: CASSPMGGLQETQYF. For the CDR3, the DNA is TGTGCCAGCTCACCAATGGGCGGACTTCAGGAGACCCAGTACTTC.